These T cell receptor beta chains were read from a single sample in a study of technical replicates of blood from a few donors. Here immunoSEQ multiplex PCR was the method, and the copy in TCRdb shows in-frame clones only, minus some. The repertoire holds 75,000 to 100,000 clones, with 95% as singletons. The specimen was T cells isolated from PBMCs. The receptors originated from a human donor in good health. Each CDR3 is given with its conserved first and last residue. The D gene is left open where the match is weak. Not all rows give a size; the values are once, few, many and, for expanded clones, a class.

V gene: TRBV5-1; D gene: TRBD1; clone size: once; J gene: TRBJ2-1; CDR3 DNA: TGCGCCAGCAGCTTGGAGGGACAGGGGATATACAATGAGCAGTTCTTC; CDR3 protein: CASSLEGQGIYNEQFF
V gene: TRBV4-1; D gene: -; clone size: -; J gene: TRBJ1-1; CDR3 DNA: TGCGCCAGCAGACTCATTGGGCAGCCCACTGAAGCTTTCTTT; CDR3 protein: CASRLIGQPTEAFF
V gene: TRBV6-6; D gene: -; clone size: -; J gene: TRBJ1-2; CDR3 DNA: TGTGCCAGCAGTTACCTTGCGTCGGCGGGCGGGAATGGCTACACCTTC; CDR3 protein: CASSYLASAGGNGYTF
V gene: TRBV6-1; D gene: -; clone size: -; J gene: TRBJ2-5; CDR3 DNA: TGTGCCAGCAGATTCGGAGAGACCCAGTACTTC; CDR3 protein: CASRFGETQYF
V gene: TRBV29-1; D gene: TRBD2; clone size: -; J gene: TRBJ2-7; CDR3 DNA: TGCAGCGTTGAAGATCGGAGGCTAGCGGGATACTACGAGCAGTACTTC; CDR3 protein: CSVEDRRLAGYYEQYF
V gene: TRBV18; D gene: TRBD1; clone size: -; J gene: TRBJ2-2; CDR3 DNA: TGTGCCAGCTCACCGTATGGGACAGGGTCGAACACCGGGGAGCTGTTTTTT; CDR3 protein: CASSPYGTGSNTGELFF
V gene: TRBV28; D gene: -; clone size: -; J gene: TRBJ1-5; CDR3 DNA: TGTGCCAGCATGAGGGATAGCAATCAGCCCCAGCATTTT; CDR3 protein: CASMRDSNQPQHF
V gene: TRBV10-1; D gene: TRBD2; clone size: once; J gene: TRBJ2-1; CDR3 DNA: TGCGCCAGCAGTGATACCACTAGCGGGAGTTACCACAATGAGCAGTTCTTC; CDR3 protein: CASSDTTSGSYHNEQFF
V gene: TRBV4-1; D gene: -; clone size: -; J gene: TRBJ2-7; CDR3 DNA: TGCGCCAGCAGCCAAGATTCTTCGGGGGTCGGCGAGCAGTACTTC; CDR3 protein: CASSQDSSGVGEQYF
V gene: TRBV7-9; D gene: TRBD2; clone size: -; J gene: TRBJ2-3; CDR3 DNA: TGTGCCAGCAGCTTACGGGGGGTGGGCACAGATACGCAGTATTTT; CDR3 protein: CASSLRGVGTDTQYF
V gene: TRBV18; D gene: -; clone size: -; J gene: TRBJ2-3; CDR3 DNA: TGTGCCAGCTCACCACATGAGGGTAGTACAGATACGCAGTATTTT; CDR3 protein: CASSPHEGSTDTQYF
V gene: TRBV6-5; D gene: -; clone size: -; J gene: TRBJ1-5; CDR3 DNA: TGTGCCAGCAGTTACGGCGGAAGCAATCAGCCCCAGCATTTT; CDR3 protein: CASSYGGSNQPQHF
V gene: TRBV29-1; D gene: -; clone size: few; J gene: TRBJ1-1; CDR3 DNA: TGCAGCGCCTACCGTGGGGCCCGGGGGGGGATTATGAACACTGAAGCTTTCTTT; CDR3 protein: CSAYRGARGGIMNTEAFF
V gene: TRBV2; D gene: -; clone size: -; J gene: TRBJ2-3; CDR3 DNA: TGTGCCAGCAGTCGTAGCGATAGCACAGATACGCAGTATTTT; CDR3 protein: CASSRSDSTDTQYF
V gene: TRBV6-5; D gene: TRBD1; clone size: once; J gene: TRBJ1-4; CDR3 DNA: TGTGCCAGCAGTTACGGTCAGGGGGCGGGGGAAAAACTGTTTTTT; CDR3 protein: CASSYGQGAGEKLFF
V gene: TRBV19; D gene: TRBD1; clone size: -; J gene: TRBJ1-2; CDR3 DNA: TGTGCCAGTAGTACAAACCGGGACAGGATTTCTGGCTACACCTTC; CDR3 protein: CASSTNRDRISGYTF
V gene: TRBV9; D gene: -; clone size: -; J gene: TRBJ2-3; CDR3 DNA: TGTGCCAGCAGCGGGGGGGACTTAGGGGATACGCAGTATTTT; CDR3 protein: CASSGGDLGDTQYF
V gene: TRBV29-1; D gene: -; clone size: -; J gene: TRBJ1-1; CDR3 DNA: TGCAGCGTTGACGGGGGGAAGTGGATGGACACTGAAGCTTTCTTT; CDR3 protein: CSVDGGKWMDTEAFF
V gene: TRBV19; D gene: -; clone size: -; J gene: TRBJ2-1; CDR3 DNA: TGTGCCAGTAGTATGCGGGATGGGGGAGGATGGGTCGATGAGCAGTTCTTC; CDR3 protein: CASSMRDGGGWVDEQFF
V gene: TRBV5-6; D gene: -; clone size: -; J gene: TRBJ1-2; CDR3 DNA: TGTGCCAGCAGCGCAGACACGAGCTATGGCTACACCTTC; CDR3 protein: CASSADTSYGYTF
V gene: TRBV9; D gene: -; clone size: -; J gene: TRBJ2-2; CDR3 DNA: TGTGCCAGCAGCGTCTCTATGAACACCGGGGAGCTGTTTTTT; CDR3 protein: CASSVSMNTGELFF
V gene: TRBV28; D gene: -; clone size: -; J gene: TRBJ2-1; CDR3 DNA: TGTGCCAGCAGTTTGCTAGCCCCCTACAATGAGCAGTTCTTC; CDR3 protein: CASSLLAPYNEQFF
V gene: TRBV7-2; D gene: TRBD2; clone size: -; J gene: TRBJ2-5; CDR3 DNA: TGTGCCAGCAGACTAGCGGGGTGGATTACTGAGACCCAGTACTTC; CDR3 protein: CASRLAGWITETQYF
V gene: TRBV28; D gene: -; clone size: -; J gene: TRBJ1-5; CDR3 DNA: TGTGCCAGCAGTAATCAGGGCAATCAGCCCCAGCATTTT; CDR3 protein: CASSNQGNQPQHF
V gene: TRBV4-2; D gene: TRBD1; clone size: -; J gene: TRBJ2-3; CDR3 DNA: TGTGCCAGCAGCCAACTGGACAGGGATACAGATACGCAGTATTTT; CDR3 protein: CASSQLDRDTDTQYF
V gene: TRBV6-6; D gene: TRBD1; clone size: few; J gene: TRBJ1-5; CDR3 DNA: TGTGCCAGCAGTTACGTACAGGGGGCGGAGGCCCAGCATTTT; CDR3 protein: CASSYVQGAEAQHF
V gene: TRBV10-1; D gene: TRBD2; clone size: -; J gene: TRBJ2-1; CDR3 DNA: TGCGCCAGCAGTGAGTCGAAAGGACTAGCGGGAGGGGAGCAGTTCTTC; CDR3 protein: CASSESKGLAGGEQFF
V gene: TRBV5-6; D gene: TRBD2; clone size: once; J gene: TRBJ2-7; CDR3 DNA: TGTGCCAGCAGCTTGGTTCTCTCGGCGGGGGGGAATCAGGGCGAGCAGTACTTC; CDR3 protein: CASSLVLSAGGNQGEQYF
V gene: TRBV7-6; D gene: TRBD2; clone size: -; J gene: TRBJ2-5; CDR3 DNA: TGTGCCAGCAGCTTAGAGGGACTAGCACTCTTTAGCGAGACCCAGTACTTC; CDR3 protein: CASSLEGLALFSETQYF
V gene: TRBV5-1; D gene: -; clone size: -; J gene: TRBJ2-2; CDR3 DNA: TGCGCCAGCTCCCCAGGGGATATCGGGGAGCTGTTTTTT; CDR3 protein: CASSPGDIGELFF
V gene: TRBV5-1; D gene: -; clone size: -; J gene: TRBJ2-5; CDR3 DNA: TGCGCCAGCAGCTTTGGGACATCGGAGACCCAGTACTTC; CDR3 protein: CASSFGTSETQYF
V gene: TRBV28; D gene: -; clone size: -; J gene: TRBJ2-1; CDR3 DNA: TGTGCCAGCAGTCAAGGCCGGGGTCAACTCAACAATGAGCAGTTCTTC; CDR3 protein: CASSQGRGQLNNEQFF
V gene: TRBV5-1; D gene: TRBD2; clone size: -; J gene: TRBJ2-7; CDR3 DNA: TGCGCCAGCAGCCGGGATCCCGCTAGCGGGGGGGGTTCCGAGCAGTACTTC; CDR3 protein: CASSRDPASGGGSEQYF
V gene: TRBV21-1; D gene: -; clone size: -; J gene: TRBJ1-4; CDR3 DNA: TGTGCCAGCAGCGGGTCAACAGGGGATGGGTGTGAAAAACTGTTTTTT; CDR3 protein: CASSGSTGDGCEKLFF
V gene: TRBV29-1; D gene: -; clone size: -; J gene: TRBJ1-3; CDR3 DNA: TGCAGCGTGACAGGATCAATCTCTGGAAACACCATATATTTT; CDR3 protein: CSVTGSISGNTIYF
V gene: TRBV7-3; D gene: TRBD1; clone size: -; J gene: TRBJ1-3; CDR3 DNA: TGTGCCAGCAGCTTAAGACAGGGGGCGGTCTCCATCTCTGGAAACACCATATATTTT; CDR3 protein: CASSLRQGAVSISGNTIYF
V gene: TRBV4-1; D gene: TRBD2; clone size: -; J gene: TRBJ2-1; CDR3 DNA: TGCGCCAGCAGCCTACTAGCGGGAGTCTACAATGAGCAGTTCTTC; CDR3 protein: CASSLLAGVYNEQFF
V gene: TRBV9; D gene: TRBD1; clone size: -; J gene: TRBJ2-5; CDR3 DNA: TGTGCCAGCAGCGTATCGACGAGACAGGGGCAAGAGACCCAGTACTTC; CDR3 protein: CASSVSTRQGQETQYF
V gene: TRBV6-5; D gene: -; clone size: -; J gene: TRBJ2-1; CDR3 DNA: TGTGCCAGCAGAATCAGGGTGGGGGGTTACAATGAGCAGTTCTTC; CDR3 protein: CASRIRVGGYNEQFF
V gene: TRBV27; D gene: -; clone size: -; J gene: TRBJ2-3; CDR3 DNA: TGTGCCAGCAGTCCGACAGGCTACACAGATACGCAGTATTTT; CDR3 protein: CASSPTGYTDTQYF
V gene: TRBV2; D gene: TRBD1; clone size: -; J gene: TRBJ1-6; CDR3 DNA: TGTGCCAGCAGCCTAATGACAGGGAATTCACCCCTCCACTTT; CDR3 protein: CASSLMTGNSPLHF
V gene: TRBV15; D gene: -; clone size: -; J gene: TRBJ2-7; CDR3 DNA: TGTGCCACCAGCAGGGCAGGGTACGAGCAGTACTTC; CDR3 protein: CATSRAGYEQYF
V gene: TRBV5-1; D gene: TRBD2; clone size: once; J gene: TRBJ2-7; CDR3 DNA: TGCGCCAGCAGCCCGGGGACTAGCGACTACGAGCAGTACTTC; CDR3 protein: CASSPGTSDYEQYF
V gene: TRBV2; D gene: TRBD2; clone size: -; J gene: TRBJ2-7; CDR3 DNA: TGTGCCAGCAGGTCGGCGGGAGGGGTGTACGAGCAGTACTTC; CDR3 protein: CASRSAGGVYEQYF
V gene: TRBV2; D gene: -; clone size: -; J gene: TRBJ2-2; CDR3 DNA: TGTGCCAGCAGAGGAGGGGATAACACCGGGGAGCTGTTTTTT; CDR3 protein: CASRGGDNTGELFF
V gene: TRBV6-6; D gene: -; clone size: once; J gene: TRBJ1-1; CDR3 DNA: TGTGCCAGCAGTTTCCAGAACACTGAAGCTTTCTTT; CDR3 protein: CASSFQNTEAFF
V gene: TRBV7-9; D gene: -; clone size: -; J gene: TRBJ1-4; CDR3 DNA: TGTGCCAGCAGCCCGAGGAGGATAGCCGATGAAAAACTGTTTTTT; CDR3 protein: CASSPRRIADEKLFF
V gene: TRBV14; D gene: TRBD2; clone size: -; J gene: TRBJ2-7; CDR3 DNA: TGTGCCAGCAGCCGCCTCATAAGCGGGAGCTACGAGCAGTACTTC; CDR3 protein: CASSRLISGSYEQYF
V gene: TRBV2; D gene: -; clone size: -; J gene: TRBJ1-5; CDR3 DNA: TGTGCCAGCAGGCCAGGGATCGGCAATCAGCCCCAGCATTTT; CDR3 protein: CASRPGIGNQPQHF
V gene: TRBV4-2; D gene: -; clone size: -; J gene: TRBJ2-1; CDR3 DNA: TGTGCCAGCAGCCAAGAGTTAATCGGGGACTACAATGAGCAGTTCTTC; CDR3 protein: CASSQELIGDYNEQFF
V gene: TRBV4-1; D gene: -; clone size: -; J gene: TRBJ2-5; CDR3 DNA: TGCGCCAGCAGCCGATATCAGGGTTTGGAGACCCAGTACTTC; CDR3 protein: CASSRYQGLETQYF
V gene: TRBV7-9; D gene: TRBD1; clone size: -; J gene: TRBJ1-4; CDR3 DNA: TGTGCCAGCAGCCTAGGACAGGGATACGAAAAACTGTTTTTT; CDR3 protein: CASSLGQGYEKLFF